This T cell receptor (beta chain) was recorded in a study of human T cells and chemical hapten exposure. Broader study findings: Patch test score was positively correlated with the counts of TCRs that had expanded at PT1.

Noted time point: pre-sensitization, week 0. Treatment in this sample: therapeutic diphenylcyclopropenone sensitization with weekly scalp DPC. The total RNA was obtained from whole blood that was not fractionated. The library tagged each cDNA molecule with unique molecular identifiers. MiXCR, run by TCRdb on the RACE reads, gives a single entry per CDR3 protein. The repertoire holds under 400,000 distinct CDR3 sequences, with approximately 5.1% as singletons. The CDR3 totals 13 residues. Per germline, CDR1 SGHTA and CDR2 FQGNSA. Of note for this clonotype: Its antigen is currently unknown. A far bigger clonotype differs at one base, so this is likely a read error.

The chain is built from TRBV7-2 and TRBJ1-1; D is unclear. Sequenced here: whole blood, sampled in connection with sensitization to the hapten diphenylcyclopropenone (DPC). The TCR originated in a woman in her forties or fifties with alopecia areata. Some clones in this sample may be carry-over from other donors' samples. The CDR3 loop is CASSLPVNTEASF. The CDR3 nucleotides read TGTGCCAGCAGCTTACCGGTGAACACTGAAGCTTCCTTT.